Listed here are 4 T cell receptor beta chains from one sample, sequenced in a study of blood T cell repertoires in COVID-19. Clones were read by immunoSEQ multiplex PCR, and TCRdb kept only the in-frame ones, dropping some. The sample yields approximately 70,000 clones, about 91% seen once. Material: peripheral blood. The origin of the receptors is a man between 40 and 49 years old with COVID-19, enrolled during active disease.

This clone was picked up one time. The V gene is TRBV5-5, the J gene TRBJ1-1, with D maybe TRBD1 (5 bases). V gave up 4 bases and J gave up 4 bases, with 11 bases separating them. CDR1 is SGHKS, CDR2 YYEKEE, per germline (reference sequence). The CDR3 is made up of 13 amino acids. CDR3 region: CASSIRALTEAFF. CDR3 DNA sequence: TGTGCCAGCAGCATCAGGGCCCTCACTGAAGCTTTCTTT.

CDR3 amino acids: CAWSPGQGIETQYF. CDR3 nucleotide sequence: TGTGCCTGGAGTCCGGGACAGGGGATAGAGACCCAGTACTTC. The J gene is TRBJ2-5, the V gene TRBV30, with 10 bases fitting TRBD1. This CDR3 has 14 amino acids. The germline V gene has CDR1 GTSNPN and CDR2 SVGIG (reference sequence). The ends lost 2 bases at V and 4 bases at J; junction bases unmatched: 4.

This clone appeared a single time. The V and J genes are TRBV30 and TRBJ1-6; 9 bases fit TRBD1. This CDR3 is 15 amino acids long. The germline V gene encodes CDR1 GTSNPN and CDR2 SVGIG (reference sequence). Trimming took 0 bases from V and 7 from J; bases not matched to a gene: 4. The CDR3 region has the DNA TGTGCCTGGAGTGTGGTCGGGACAGGGAATTCACCCCTCCACTTT. Translated, it gives CAWSVVGTGNSPLHF.

The rearrangement links TRBV23-1 to TRBJ1-1; 7 bases align to TRBD1. TRBV23-1 has ORF status, its function being uncertain. The CDR3 spans 12 residues. The CDR3 DNA reads TGCGAGATCACAGGGGACAACACTGAAGCTTTCTTT. Translating it yields CEITGDNTEAFF.